The 32 T cell receptor beta chains given below trace back to one sample, sequenced in a study of control samples from healthy donors and cancer patients. Only in-frame clones appear in the TCRdb table, and some are missing; sequencing was by immunoSEQ multiplex PCR. Of roughly 130,000 clones listed, more than 70% were seen once; the top ten hold about 3.2%. The sequencing sample was made of blood. All receptors come from a man between 50 and 59 years old in good health.

The chain is built from TRBV7-8 and TRBJ2-3, with a weak D call TRBD1 (6 bases). The CDR3 has 17 residues. Germline CDR1 reads SGHVS; CDR2 reads FQNEAQ. V lost 1 base and J 0 bases, leaving 14 bases between the germline ends. For the CDR3, the DNA is TGTGCCAGCAGCTTAGTTAGTGGACAGCCTAGCACAGATACGCAGTATTTT. It is translated as CASSLVSGQPSTDTQYF. The variable domain in full, with the rest retrieved from reference TRBV7-8 and TRBJ2-3, is GAGVSQSPRYKVAKRGQDVALRCDPISGHVSLFWYQQALGQGPEFLTYFQNEAQLDKSGLPSDRFFAERPEGSVSTLKIQRTQQEDSAVYLCASSLVSGQPSTDTQYFGPGTRLTVL.

V usage is TRBV18 and J usage is TRBJ2-7; possibly TRBD1 for D (5 bases). This CDR3 has 13 residues. Trimming cost V 3 bases and J 4 bases, with 10 bases left between them. Germline CDR1 KGHSH, CDR2 LQKENI. The CDR3 nucleotides read TGTGCCAGCTCACCTCTCGACAGTTACGAGCAGTACTTC. Amino acid sequence: CASSPLDSYEQYF.

The chain employs TRBV6-5 and TRBJ2-2; possible D gene TRBD1, 5 bases. Germline V gene sequence: CDR1 MNHEY, CDR2 SVGAGI. This CDR3 region has 13 residues. Deletions cut 8 bases from V and 3 bases from J, with 10 bases between. The chain's CDR3 is CASGADHTGELFF. The CDR3 nucleotides read TGTGCCAGCGGGGCAGACCACACCGGGGAGCTGTTTTTT.

The chain is built from TRBV5-1 and TRBJ1-5; D is unclear. Germline V gene sequence: CDR1 SGHRS, CDR2 YFSETQ. With 1 base removed from V and 6 bases from J, the gap between germline ends came to 8 bases. The CDR3 consists of 13 residues. The CDR3 DNA is TGCGCCAGCAGCTTGTCCTTGGGTCAGCCCCAGCATTTT. Translation: CASSLSLGQPQHF. Drawing the rest from reference TRBV5-1 and TRBJ1-5, the complete variable domain is KAGVTQTPRYLIKTRGQQVTLSCSPISGHRSVSWYQQTPGQGLQFLFEYFSETQRNKGNFPGRFSGRQFSNSRSEMNVSTLELGDSALYLCASSLSLGQPQHFGDGTRLSIL.

The chain carries TRBV7-9 and TRBJ2-7; TRBD1 agrees at 9 bases. Germline CDR1 SEHNR, CDR2 FQNEAQ (reference sequence). The CDR3 spans 14 residues. Trimming removed 6 bases from V and 0 bases from J; junction bases left unmatched: 3. The CDR3 sequence is CASRRDRASYEQYF. CDR3 DNA sequence: TGTGCCAGCAGGCGGGACAGGGCCTCCTACGAGCAGTACTTC.

This chain joins TRBV18 and TRBJ2-1; 8 nucleotides agree with TRBD1. Per germline, CDR1 KGHSH and CDR2 LQKENI. The length of the CDR3 is 17 residues. Trimming cost V 2 bases and J 7 bases; bases outside gene matches: 13. The CDR3 reads CASSPSSVQGAGNEQFF. CDR3 in DNA: TGTGCCAGCTCACCATCATCCGTGCAGGGGGCGGGGAATGAGCAGTTCTTC.

This clone appeared once. The chain carries TRBV9 and TRBJ2-1, with TRBD1 matching 7 bases. Germline CDR1 SGDLS, CDR2 YYNGEE. CDR3 length: 14 amino acids. The junction had 6 bases not matched to a gene; V was cut back by 0 bases and J by 9 bases. In nucleotides, the CDR3 is TGTGCCAGCAGCGTAGCCGACAGGGTGATTGAGCAGTTCTTC. Translation gives CASSVADRVIEQFF.

This clone was observed a few times. This sequence joins TRBV6-4 and TRBJ1-5; tentatively, D is TRBD1 (6 bases). This CDR3 has 15 amino acids. Trimming pared 7 bases from V and 5 bases from J, leaving 18 bases between. Looked up from germline, CDR1 is MRHNA and CDR2 is SNTAGT. DNA of the CDR3: TGTGCCAGCACTATCTCCGGGACAACACATCAGCCCCAGCATTTT. It translates to CASTISGTTHQPQHF.

The chain employs TRBV7-9 and TRBJ1-6; D remains ambiguous. V was shortened by 2 bases and J by 8 bases, with 13 bases between the two germline ends. The CDR3 is 15 amino acids. CDR1 is SEHNR, CDR2 FQNEAQ, per germline (reference sequence). CDR3 in amino acids: CASSLSGVLDSPLHF. For the CDR3, the DNA is TGTGCCAGCAGCTTATCTGGCGTGCTGGATTCACCCCTCCACTTT.

The V gene is TRBV11-2, the J gene TRBJ2-7; D gene uncertain. Germline-derived CDR1 and CDR2 are SGHAT and FQNNGV. The V end lost 2 bases, the J end lost 1 base, and 6 bases lay between the germline ends. CDR3 size: 13 residues. As DNA, the CDR3 is TGTGCCAGCAGCTTAAGGCAGTCCTACGAGCAGTACTTC. Translating gives CASSLRQSYEQYF.

This chain connects TRBV30 to TRBJ1-4, with D unclear. V lost 0 bases to trimming and J lost 7 bases, with 15 bases between them. This CDR3 contains 15 residues. The germline gives CDR1 GTSNPN, CDR2 SVGIG (reference sequence). This chain's CDR3 is CAWSVATPYLEKLFF. DNA of the CDR3: TGTGCCTGGAGTGTAGCGACACCCTATCTTGAAAAACTGTTTTTT.

The chain couples TRBV2 to TRBJ2-7; 8 positions agree with TRBD1. The CDR3 totals 14 residues. The germline gives CDR1 SNHLY, CDR2 FYNNEI. V trimming: 6 bases; J trimming: 5 bases; junction bases outside the gene matches: 9. CDR3 residues: CASSLRTGIDEQYF. The CDR3 DNA reads TGTGCCAGCAGCCTAAGGACAGGGATCGACGAGCAGTACTTC.

The gene calls are TRBV7-9 and TRBJ2-4; D possibly uses TRBD1 or TRBD2 (5 bases each). Trimming cost V 8 bases and J 3 bases, with 17 bases left between them. This CDR3 has 15 amino acids. In germline, CDR1 is SEHNR, CDR2 FQNEAQ (reference sequence). CDR3 residues: CASRFQGDGKNIQYF. The CDR3 region has the DNA TGTGCCAGCCGATTTCAGGGAGATGGCAAAAACATTCAGTACTTC.

This clone was seen a handful of times. The chain joins TRBV6-5 to TRBJ2-3, with D perhaps TRBD1 (6 bases). This CDR3 is 15 amino acids long. Germline CDR1 MNHEY, CDR2 SVGAGI. V dropped 8 bases and J dropped 3 bases, with 18 bases sitting between them. CDR3 nucleotide sequence: TGTGCCAGCCAATTCATCATACAGGGAACAGATACGCAGTATTTT. It specifies CASQFIIQGTDTQYF.

This chain uses TRBV30 with TRBJ2-5; D might be TRBD2 (5 bases). Looked up from germline, CDR1 is GTSNPN and CDR2 is SVGIG (reference sequence). The V and J ends lost 0 bases and 9 bases respectively, with 14 bases between them. CDR3 length: 13 residues. The CDR3 sequence is CAWSVGGAGAQYF. The CDR3 DNA is TGTGCCTGGAGTGTTGGCGGAGCCGGGGCCCAGTACTTC. Filled out from reference TRBV30 and TRBJ2-5, the complete variable domain reads SQTIHQWPATLVQPVGSPLSLECTVEGTSNPNLYWYRQAAGRGLQLLFYSVGIGQISSEVPQNLSASRPQDRQFILSSKKLLLSDSGFYLCAWSVGGAGAQYFGPGTRLLVL.

V gene TRBV6-5 combines with J gene TRBJ2-5; D assignment may be TRBD1 or TRBD2 (5 bases each). Trimming shortened V by 4 bases and J by 4 bases, and 10 bases separated the two germline ends. This CDR3 region has 13 residues. Germline CDR1 and CDR2: MNHEY and SVGAGI. The CDR3 nucleotides are TGTGCCAGCAGTTGGGCAGGGACAGAGACCCAGTACTTC. Its translation: CASSWAGTETQYF.

V gene TRBV2 combines with J gene TRBJ2-7, with no clear D. V shed 3 bases and J shed 4 bases, with 7 bases lying between them. The CDR3 consists of 12 residues. CDR1 is SNHLY and CDR2 is FYNNEI in the germline V gene. CDR3 protein: CASSENQYEQYF. CDR3 sequence (DNA): TGTGCCAGCAGTGAGAACCAATACGAGCAGTACTTC.

This clone was observed a few times. As DNA, the CDR3 is TGTGCCAGCAGCAAGGGACGCCTGAAACAAGAGACCCAGTACTTC. It codes for CASSKGRLKQETQYF. The chain carries TRBV9 and TRBJ2-5, with D possibly called TRBD1 or TRBD2 (5 bases each). Per the germline V gene, CDR1 is SGDLS and CDR2 is YYNGEE. Trimming pared 4 bases from V and 2 bases from J, leaving 15 bases between. The length of the CDR3 is 15 residues. Combining the CDR3 with reference TRBV9 and TRBJ2-5 gives the whole variable domain DSGVTQTPKHLITATGQRVTLRCSPRSGDLSVYWYQQSLDQGLQFLIQYYNGEERAKGNILERFSAQQFPDLHSELNLSSLELGDSALYFCASSKGRLKQETQYFGPGTRLLVL.

The genes are TRBV3-1 (or the pseudogene TRBV3-2) and TRBJ1-6; D may be TRBD1 (5 bases). Germline V lookup: CDR1 LGHDT, CDR2 YNNKEL (reference sequence). The length of the CDR3 is 14 residues. The germline V and J ends were trimmed by 0 bases and 10 bases, with 10 bases remaining between them. The DNA for the CDR3 is TGTGCCAGCAGCCAAGATGACGGGGGATCACCCCTCCACTTT. Translating gives CASSQDDGGSPLHF.

The chain combines TRBV9 with TRBJ1-4; 8 bases map to TRBD1. With V trimmed by 4 bases and J by 6 bases, 5 bases remained unmatched. The CDR3 contains 14 residues. Germline V gene lookup returns CDR1 SGDLS and CDR2 YYNGEE. CDR3 sequence: CASSRDRIDEKLFF. The CDR3 DNA is TGTGCCAGCAGCCGGGACAGGATCGATGAAAAACTGTTTTTT.

The chain uses TRBV11-3 and TRBJ2-2; the D is unclear. The length of the CDR3 is 16 residues. Between the trimmed V and J ends, which lost 1 base and 1 base, there was a span of 10 bases. Germline values: CDR1 SGHNT, CDR2 YENEEA. CDR3 sequence (DNA): TGTGCCAGCAGCTTAGCCCTCCGCGGGAACACCGGGGAGCTGTTTTTT. This sequence encodes CASSLALRGNTGELFF.

The rearrangement links TRBV6-5 to TRBJ2-1; TRBD2 might be the D (5 bases). V lost 2 bases and J lost 8, with 13 bases in between. The CDR3 runs 14 residues. The germline gives CDR1 MNHEY, CDR2 SVGAGI. DNA for the CDR3: TGTGCCAGCAGTTACACAGAGGGTACCGATGAGCAGTTCTTC. This translates into CASSYTEGTDEQFF.

The genes are TRBV11-3 and TRBJ2-3; 12 bases line up with TRBD1. V lost 4 bases to trimming and J lost 1 base; unmatched junction nucleotides: 3. From germline, CDR1 is SGHNT and CDR2 YENEEA. The CDR3 is 16 residues long. The CDR3 spells CASSSGQGAGTDTQYF. The CDR3 nucleotides read TGTGCCAGCAGCTCGGGACAGGGGGCGGGCACAGATACGCAGTATTTT.

The chain has TRBV7-8 and TRBJ2-3; D call uncertain. The germline CDR1 and CDR2 sequences are SGHVS and FQNEAQ. This CDR3 has 13 amino acids. Trimming pared 3 bases from V and 0 bases from J, leaving 4 bases between. The CDR3 is CASSLGSTDTQYF. The CDR3 bases are TGTGCCAGCAGCTTGGGTAGCACAGATACGCAGTATTTT.

V and J are TRBV27 and TRBJ2-7; tentatively, D is TRBD1 or TRBD2 (5 bases each). V was clipped by 5 bases and J by 6 bases, with 26 bases between them. Germline CDR1 MNHEY, CDR2 SMNVEV (reference sequence). The CDR3 totals 17 residues. CDR3 protein: CASSPAREMGTAFEQYF. The CDR3 DNA is TGTGCCAGCAGTCCCGCCAGGGAGATGGGGACCGCCTTCGAGCAGTACTTC.

This sequence joins TRBV5-1 and TRBJ2-2, with D unresolved. The germline CDR1 and CDR2 sequences are SGHRS and YFSETQ. V lost 1 base and J 0 bases, leaving 13 bases between the germline ends. The CDR3 has 17 residues. CDR3 in amino acids: CASSLIGLPSNTGELFF. The CDR3 region has the DNA TGCGCCAGCAGCTTGATCGGTCTACCTTCGAACACCGGGGAGCTGTTTTTT.

The gene calls are TRBV20-1 and TRBJ1-1; TRBD1 agrees at 8 bases. Germline V gene sequence: CDR1 DFQATT, CDR2 SNEGSKA (reference sequence). V was clipped by 3 bases and J by 4 bases; unmatched bases: 4. The CDR3 is 13 residues long. In DNA form, the CDR3 reads TGCAGTGCTAGTAGAACAGGGGGCACTGAAGCTTTCTTT. Encoded protein: CSASRTGGTEAFF.

A few counts support this clone. V gene TRBV10-2 combines with J gene TRBJ2-7; 10 nucleotides line up with TRBD1. V lost 3 bases to trimming and J lost 2 bases; unmatched junction nucleotides: 4. The length of the CDR3 is 15 residues. Germline V gives CDR1 WSHSY, CDR2 SAAADI. As DNA, the CDR3 is TGCGCCAGCAGTGACCGGGACAGGGGCACCTACGAGCAGTACTTC. It is translated as CASSDRDRGTYEQYF.

The chain is built from TRBV19 and TRBJ2-2, with a weak D call TRBD1 (6 bases). The CDR3 has 13 amino acids. Trimming stripped 3 bases from V and 7 bases from J, with 9 bases between. Germline CDR1 LNHDA, CDR2 SQIVND (reference sequence). CDR3 sequence reads: CASSIVTGGELFF. The DNA of the CDR3 is TGTGCCAGTAGTATCGTGACAGGCGGGGAGCTGTTTTTT.

V and J are TRBV28 and TRBJ2-1, with 8 bases fitting TRBD2. V lost 5 bases and J lost 2; bases outside the gene matches: 8. From germline, CDR1 is MDHEN and CDR2 SYDVKM. The CDR3 has 16 residues. The CDR3 nucleotides read TGTGCCAGCAGTCTCCCGGGGGGGGGCCCCTACAATGAGCAGTTCTTC. Amino acids: CASSLPGGGPYNEQFF.

This chain uses TRBV2 with TRBJ1-2; TRBD1 agrees at 7 bases. Looked up from germline, CDR1 is SNHLY and CDR2 is FYNNEI. This CDR3 comprises 16 residues. Trimming took 7 bases from V and 5 from J; bases not matched to a gene: 16. The CDR3 region is CASISPGRGGSYGYTF. CDR3 DNA sequence: TGTGCCAGCATCTCCCCTGGCAGGGGGGGATCATATGGCTACACCTTC. Drawing the rest from reference TRBV2 and TRBJ1-2, the complete variable domain is EPEVTQTPSHQVTQMGQEVILRCVPISNHLYFYWYRQILGQKVEFLVSFYNNEISEKSEIFDDQFSVERPDGSNFTLKIRSTKLEDSAMYFCASISPGRGGSYGYTFGSGTRLTVV.

The chain employs TRBV28 and TRBJ2-3; TRBD1 agrees at 8 bases. CDR3 length: 15 amino acids. V shed 1 base, J shed 3 bases, and the junction held 3 bases outside the gene matches. CDR1 and CDR2 from the germline V gene are MDHEN and SYDVKM. The CDR3 spells CASSLLQGATDTQYF. The CDR3 DNA is TGTGCCAGCAGTTTATTGCAGGGGGCTACAGATACGCAGTATTTT.